This T cell receptor beta chain originates from a study of blood T cells in healthy people across ages. Study results and limitations: The study regarded diversity estimates from one million T cells as underestimates.

CDR3 size: 17 residues. CDR1 and CDR2 (germline): MNHNS, SASEGT. Trimming shortened V by 6 bases and J by 0 bases, and 15 bases separated the two germline ends. Alongside a J-beta primer mix, a sample-barcoded 5' primer served in a second PCR lasting roughly 6 to 11 cycles. Researchers report that a template-switch adaptor with 12 random nucleotides tagged each cDNA molecule. Each CDR3 protein gets one entry after TCRdb re-called the 5' RACE reads with MiXCR. Counted here are about 580,000 distinct CDR3 sequences, 45% to 55% occurring once; the ten biggest clones make up approximately 25%. This clonotype was seen a handful of times. Its antigen remains unknown.

This chain connects TRBV6-1 to TRBJ2-6; no clear D. Sequencing used blood. This sequence was found in a man older than 75 in good health. The DNA for the CDR3 is TGTGCCAGCAGCCCCACTGGAGCCGTCTCTGGGGCCAACGTCCTGACTTTC. Protein product: CASSPTGAVSGANVLTF.